One sample yielded the 3 T cell receptor beta chains listed below, sequenced in a study of cytomegalovirus exposure and HLA in healthy donors. Method: immunoSEQ multiplex PCR; TCRdb's copy keeps in-frame clones and lacks some. Found here are under 75,000 clones, 95% of them singletons; the top ten hold 6% to 8.5%. The specimen was PBMCs. The receptors were gathered from a woman between 18 and 30 years old in good health and CMV-seropositive.

V gene TRBV7-2 combines with J gene TRBJ2-5; perhaps TRBD2 as D (6 bases). This CDR3 spans 15 amino acids. V was pared by 1 base and J by 5 bases, with 14 bases between. Germline-derived CDR1 and CDR2 are SGHTA and FQGNSA. The DNA of the CDR3 is TGTGCCAGCAGCTTAGTCGGGGGTAATGGGGAGACCCAGTACTTC. Its translation: CASSLVGGNGETQYF.

V gene TRBV5-1 combines with J gene TRBJ1-6; the D is unclear. There are 15 residues in the CDR3. The germline V gene has CDR1 SGHRS and CDR2 YFSETQ. V lost 5 bases to trimming and J lost 7 bases, with 16 bases between them. CDR3 residues: CASRISGAGNSPLHF. The CDR3 DNA is TGCGCCAGCAGGATATCGGGAGCGGGGAATTCACCCCTCCACTTT.

The chain combines TRBV10-3 with TRBJ2-7; 11 positions agree with TRBD2. The CDR3 consists of 17 residues. Germline CDR1 reads ENHRY; CDR2 reads SYGVKD. Trimming cost V 4 bases and J 4 bases; bases outside gene matches: 12. The CDR3 here is CAISGLAGGPNSYEQYF. The CDR3 coding sequence is TGTGCCATCAGTGGATTAGCGGGAGGGCCAAATTCATACGAGCAGTACTTC.